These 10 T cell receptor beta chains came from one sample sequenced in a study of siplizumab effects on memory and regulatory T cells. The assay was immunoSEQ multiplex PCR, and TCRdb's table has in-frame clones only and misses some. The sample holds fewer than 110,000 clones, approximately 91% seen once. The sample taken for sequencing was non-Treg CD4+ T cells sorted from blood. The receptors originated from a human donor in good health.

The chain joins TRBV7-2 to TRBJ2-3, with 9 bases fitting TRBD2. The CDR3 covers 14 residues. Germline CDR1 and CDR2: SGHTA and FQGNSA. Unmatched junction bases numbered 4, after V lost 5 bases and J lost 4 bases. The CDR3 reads CASSQGLAADTQYF. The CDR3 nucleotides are TGTGCCAGCAGCCAGGGACTAGCCGCAGATACGCAGTATTTT.

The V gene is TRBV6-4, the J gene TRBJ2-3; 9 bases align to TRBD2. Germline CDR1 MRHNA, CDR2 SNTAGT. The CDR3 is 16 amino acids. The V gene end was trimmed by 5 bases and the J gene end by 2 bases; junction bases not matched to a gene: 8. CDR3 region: CASSRGSGGPTDTQYF. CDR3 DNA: TGTGCCAGCAGTCGGGGTAGCGGGGGCCCCACAGATACGCAGTATTTT.

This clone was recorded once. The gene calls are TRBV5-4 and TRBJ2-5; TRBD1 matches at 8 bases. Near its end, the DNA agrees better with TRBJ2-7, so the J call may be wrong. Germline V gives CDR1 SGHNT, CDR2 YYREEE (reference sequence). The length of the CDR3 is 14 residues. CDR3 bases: TGTGCCAGCAGCTTGGGACAGGGGTCCTACGAGCAGTACTTC. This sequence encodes CASSLGQGSYEQYF.

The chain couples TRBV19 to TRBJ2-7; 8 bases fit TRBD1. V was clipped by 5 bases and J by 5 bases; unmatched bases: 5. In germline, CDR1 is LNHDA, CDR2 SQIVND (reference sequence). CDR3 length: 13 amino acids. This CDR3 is CASSQQGGNEQYF. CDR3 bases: TGTGCCAGTAGTCAACAGGGGGGAAACGAGCAGTACTTC.

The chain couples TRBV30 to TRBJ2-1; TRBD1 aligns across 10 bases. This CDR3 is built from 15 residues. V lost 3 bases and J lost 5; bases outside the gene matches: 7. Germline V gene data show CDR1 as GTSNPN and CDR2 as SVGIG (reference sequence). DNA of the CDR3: TGTGCCTGGAGCGCCCCGGGACAGGGGCACAATGAGCAGTTCTTC. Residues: CAWSAPGQGHNEQFF.

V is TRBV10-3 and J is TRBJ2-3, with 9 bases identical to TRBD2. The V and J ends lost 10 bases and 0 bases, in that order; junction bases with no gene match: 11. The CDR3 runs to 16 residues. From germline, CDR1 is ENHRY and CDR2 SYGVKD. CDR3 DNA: TGTGCCACCGGGACTAGCATAGATTCTAGCACAGATACGCAGTATTTT. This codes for CATGTSIDSSTDTQYF.

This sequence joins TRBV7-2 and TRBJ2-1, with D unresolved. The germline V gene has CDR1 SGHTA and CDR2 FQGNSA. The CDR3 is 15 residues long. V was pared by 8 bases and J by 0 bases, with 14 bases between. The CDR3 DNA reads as TGTGCCAGCGCCGCGGCGGCCAGCTCCTACAATGAGCAGTTCTTC. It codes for CASAAAASSYNEQFF.

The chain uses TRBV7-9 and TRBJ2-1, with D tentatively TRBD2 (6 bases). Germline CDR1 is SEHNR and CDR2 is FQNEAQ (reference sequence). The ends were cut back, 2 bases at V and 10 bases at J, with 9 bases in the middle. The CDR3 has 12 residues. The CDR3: CASSLTSSEQFF. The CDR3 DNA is TGTGCCAGCAGCTTAACTAGCTCGGAGCAGTTCTTC.

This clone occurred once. CDR3 loop: CASSPGYGSYEQYF. The CDR3 coding sequence is TGCGCCAGCAGCCCTGGATACGGCTCCTACGAGCAGTACTTC. This chain connects TRBV5-1 to TRBJ2-7; no clear D gene. This CDR3 has 14 amino acids. V dropped 4 bases and J dropped 0 bases, with 11 bases sitting between them. CDR1 is SGHRS and CDR2 is YFSETQ in the germline V gene.

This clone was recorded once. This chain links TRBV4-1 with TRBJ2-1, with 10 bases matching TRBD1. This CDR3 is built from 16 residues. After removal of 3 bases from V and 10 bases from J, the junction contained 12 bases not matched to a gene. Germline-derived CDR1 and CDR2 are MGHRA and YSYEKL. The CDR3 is CASSQTGTGAVGEQFF. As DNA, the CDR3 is TGCGCCAGCAGCCAGACCGGGACAGGGGCCGTTGGGGAGCAGTTCTTC.